This T cell receptor (beta chain) was obtained from a study of blood T cell repertoires in COVID-19. The CDR3 runs to 15 residues. Per germline, CDR1 LNHDA and CDR2 SQIVND (reference sequence). The V gene end was trimmed by 4 bases and the J gene end by 6 bases; junction bases not matched to a gene: 9. Generated by immunoSEQ multiplex PCR, the TCRdb table keeps only in-frame clones and is missing some. Counted here are about 220,000 clones, around 84% occurring once; the ten biggest clones make up 15% to 20%. Sequences were obtained from peripheral blood. The genes are TRBV19 and TRBJ1-5; 7 nucleotides agree with TRBD1. The sequence was obtained from a man aged 25 to 40 with active or convalescent COVID-19. As DNA, the CDR3 is TGTGCCAGTAGTAATGGACAGGCCCGGGGTCAGCCCCAGCATTTT. This sequence encodes CASSNGQARGQPQHF.